This TCR beta chain is drawn from a study of naive and memory T cell subsets. Amplification of ligated cDNA took four PCR rounds with SP2 and nested alpha and beta constant primers. TCRdb itself ran the 5' RACE reads through MiXCR, one entry per CDR3 protein. The sample records 57,000 or so distinct CDR3 sequences, about 7% being singletons. The library had UMIs added by 3' ligation of an oligonucleotide to TCR cDNA. This CDR3 has 14 amino acids. Trimming left V 2 bases short and J 6 bases short, with 14 bases between. The rearrangement links TRBV12-3 or TRBV12-4 to TRBJ2-7; no clear D. The clonotype was recovered from a male donor in good health. The chain's CDR3 is CASSLNTLGGEQYF. The CDR3 bases are TGTGCCAGCAGTTTAAATACACTCGGCGGCGAGCAGTACTTC.